This T cell receptor (beta chain) is from a study of T cell responses to AZD1222 COVID-19 vaccine. The wider study: Analyses pooled second doses at about 4 or about 12 weeks. Study results and caveats: It was only a handful of AZD1222 recipients who were seropositive at baseline. Spike-wide vaccine-associated CD4 TCRs dominated at 160-218 and 743-854. The peak T cell response came first, and repertoires were sampled only after it.

Points on this clone: The antigen is undetermined.

Germline loops: CDR1 LNHDA, CDR2 SQIVND (reference sequence). There are 17 residues in the CDR3. J was trimmed by 1 base and V by 0 bases; bases with no gene match: 6. Only in-frame clones appear in the TCRdb table, and some are missing; sequencing was by immunoSEQ multiplex PCR. Of 150,000 to 200,000 clones in the sample, approximately 88% were seen once. The V and J genes are TRBV19 and TRBJ1-1; TRBD1 matches 9 bases. This clonotype was sampled from an adult in good health. Sequences were derived from peripheral blood, sampled on day 0 of AZD1222 vaccination. CDR3 loop: CASSIDGPQGANTEAFF. In DNA, the CDR3 is TGTGCCAGTAGTATAGATGGCCCACAGGGGGCGAACACTGAAGCTTTCTTT. The complete variable domain, with remaining parts taken from reference TRBV19 and TRBJ1-1, reads DGGITQSPKYLFRKEGQNVTLSCEQNLNHDAMYWYRQDPGQGLRLIYYSQIVNDFQKGDIAEGYSVSREKKESFPLTVTSAQKNPTAFYLCASSIDGPQGANTEAFFGQGTRLTVV.